Below are 3 T cell receptor beta chains sequenced from a single sample in a study of CD8 T cells in Susac syndrome. RNA amounts of about 0.5 to 1 ug underwent reverse transcription with random hexamers. Each CDR3 protein gets one entry after TCRdb re-called the immunoSEQ multiplex PCR reads with MiXCR. The table has some 180,000 distinct CDR3 sequences, about 95% seen once. The specimen sequenced was CD4+ T cells from PBMCs. These receptors were collected from a human donor with Susac syndrome.

This clonotype was seen a single time. The CDR3 coding sequence is TGTGCCAGCAGCTTAGCGTCCGGGAATGAGCAGTTCTTC. It is translated as CASSLASGNEQFF. The chain recombines TRBV7-9 with TRBJ2-1; no reliable D call. The CDR3 has 13 residues. CDR1 and CDR2 (germline): SEHNR, FQNEAQ (reference sequence). With 0 bases removed from V and 7 bases from J, the gap between germline ends came to 7 bases. Looking up the rest from reference TRBV7-9 and TRBJ2-1 gives the full variable domain: DTGVSQNPRHKITKRGQNVTFRCDPISEHNRLYWYRQTLGQGPEFLTYFQNEAQLEKSRLLSDRFSAERPKGSFSTLEIQRTEQGDSAMYLCASSLASGNEQFFGPGTRLTVL.

The V gene is TRBV5-4, the J gene TRBJ2-3, with 9 bases aligning to TRBD1. In germline, CDR1 is SGHNT, CDR2 YYREEE (reference sequence). Losses at the gene ends were 4 bases for V and 3 bases for J; bases not matched to a gene: 9. This CDR3 is built from 16 residues. In DNA, the CDR3 is TGTGCCAGCAGCATAGAGGGACAGGGTATTACAGATACGCAGTATTTT. Protein product: CASSIEGQGITDTQYF.

This chain uses TRBV7-8 with TRBJ2-3; 10 positions match TRBD2. V lost 5 bases, J lost 0 bases, and 2 bases stayed unmatched. The CDR3 is 15 amino acids. CDR1 is SGHVS and CDR2 is FQNEAQ in the germline V gene. In DNA form, the CDR3 reads TGTGCCAGCAGCAAACTAGCGGGGAGCACAGATACGCAGTATTTT. Translating gives CASSKLAGSTDTQYF. The variable domain in full, completed from reference TRBV7-8 and TRBJ2-3, reads GAGVSQSPRYKVAKRGQDVALRCDPISGHVSLFWYQQALGQGPEFLTYFQNEAQLDKSGLPSDRFFAERPEGSVSTLKIQRTQQEDSAVYLCASSKLAGSTDTQYFGPGTRLTVL.